Below are 14 T cell receptor beta chains sequenced from a single sample in a study of blood T cell repertoires in COVID-19. TCRdb keeps only in-frame clones here, not all; method: immunoSEQ multiplex PCR. The repertoire includes about 300,000 clones, 70% to 90% of them detected once, and more than 2% sits in the top ten. Sequencing was performed on PBMCs or T cells enriched from blood (not recorded which). These receptors all stem from a man aged 30 to 45 who had recovered from COVID-19.

The gene calls are TRBV2 and TRBJ2-1; the match to TRBD2 covers 9 bases. Losses at the gene ends were 10 bases for V and 7 bases for J; bases not matched to a gene: 11. The CDR3 loop spans 14 amino acids. Germline-derived CDR1 and CDR2 are SNHLY and FYNNEI. The CDR3 is CATRGGGGYNEQFF. The CDR3 DNA reads TGTGCCACCAGAGGCGGGGGGGGCTATAATGAGCAGTTCTTC.

The J gene is TRBJ1-2, the V gene TRBV5-6, with D possibly being TRBD1 (6 bases). Trimming pared 0 bases from V and 5 bases from J, leaving 20 bases between. This CDR3 contains 17 residues. Per the germline V gene, CDR1 is SGHDT and CDR2 is YYEEEE. CDR3 nucleotide sequence: TGTGCCAGCAGCTTGGGGTCGGACGGGGGGCGCTGGTATGGCTACACCTTC. It codes for CASSLGSDGGRWYGYTF.

The chain couples TRBV18 to TRBJ1-1; D is unresolved. This CDR3 contains 13 residues. Trimming left V 2 bases short and J 1 base short, with 5 bases between. CDR1 is KGHSH, CDR2 LQKENI, per germline. The CDR3 region has the DNA TGTGCCAGCTCACCATCAAAGAACACTGAAGCTTTCTTT. Translating it yields CASSPSKNTEAFF.

The chain combines TRBV12-3 or TRBV12-4 with TRBJ1-2; D gene uncertain. V was shortened by 5 bases and J by 4 bases, with 11 bases between the two germline ends. The CDR3 extends over 13 amino acids. The CDR3 protein is CASSPEVFYGYTF. CDR3 coding DNA: TGTGCCAGCAGTCCGGAGGTATTCTATGGCTACACCTTC.

The chain links TRBV5-1 to TRBJ2-5; TRBD2 aligns across 11 bases. The CDR3 runs to 17 residues. The ends lost 4 bases at V and 0 bases at J; junction bases unmatched: 8. Germline V lookup: CDR1 SGHRS, CDR2 YFSETQ. The CDR3 loop is CASSQLIAGGYQETQYF. The CDR3 DNA reads as TGCGCCAGCAGCCAGTTGATAGCGGGGGGGTACCAAGAGACCCAGTACTTC.

CDR3 DNA sequence: TGCGCCAGCAGCTTCAATCAGGGAAGGGATGGCTACACCTTC. Translation: CASSFNQGRDGYTF. The chain links TRBV5-1 to TRBJ1-2; a weak D match, TRBD1 (5 bases). Germline lookup yields CDR1 SGHRS and CDR2 YFSETQ. The CDR3 has 14 residues. The germline V and J ends were trimmed by 2 bases and 6 bases, with 14 bases remaining between them.

This chain uses TRBV5-1 with TRBJ2-5; 8 bases line up with TRBD2. Germline-derived CDR1 and CDR2 are SGHRS and YFSETQ. The V and J ends lost 0 bases and 3 bases, in that order; junction bases with no gene match: 4. The CDR3 has 15 residues. CDR3 bases: TGCGCCAGCAGCTTGGGTACTAGCGGTGAAGAGACCCAGTACTTC. Residues: CASSLGTSGEETQYF.

There are many counts of this clone. The chain couples TRBV7-6 to TRBJ1-5; D ambiguous. Trimming removed 1 base from V and 6 bases from J, with 7 bases in between. The CDR3 sequence is 13 residues long. Germline V gives CDR1 SGHVS, CDR2 FNYEAQ. In DNA, the CDR3 is TGTGCCAGCAGCTTAGAACACCCTCAGCCCCAGCATTTT. It is translated as CASSLEHPQPQHF.

The chain joins TRBV6-5 to TRBJ2-7; D possibly corresponds to TRBD2 (8 bases). Germline V gene lookup returns CDR1 MNHEY and CDR2 SVGAGI. Trimming cost V 2 bases and J 6 bases, with 14 bases left between them. The CDR3 consists of 14 residues. CDR3 loop: CASSYGQAGGEQYF. The CDR3 nucleotides read TGTGCCAGCAGTTACGGACAGGCGGGAGGCGAGCAGTACTTC.

This chain links TRBV18 with TRBJ1-1, with TRBD1 matching 7 bases. The CDR3 consists of 15 residues. Germline values: CDR1 KGHSH, CDR2 LQKENI. V dropped 4 bases and J dropped 1; count of bases not matched to a gene: 6. CDR3: CASSQGQMGNTEAFF. DNA of the CDR3: TGTGCCAGCTCACAGGGACAGATGGGGAACACTGAAGCTTTCTTT. The variable domain in full, completed from reference TRBV18 and TRBJ1-1, reads NAGVMQNPRHLVRRRGQEARLRCSPMKGHSHVYWYRQLPEEGLKFMVYLQKENIIDESGMPKERFSAEFPKEGPSILRIQQVVRGDSAAYFCASSQGQMGNTEAFFGQGTRLTVV.

The chain uses TRBV7-2 and TRBJ2-3; 9 nucleotides line up with TRBD2. V dropped 5 bases and J dropped 2; count of bases not matched to a gene: 14. The CDR3 totals 18 residues. Germline loops: CDR1 SGHTA, CDR2 FQGNSA. CDR3 nucleotides: TGTGCCAGCAGCCAAACGATGCCTGCGGGGGGGCTCACAGATACGCAGTATTTT. Translated: CASSQTMPAGGLTDTQYF.

The chain uses TRBV18 and TRBJ2-1; 11 bases map to TRBD2. CDR1 and CDR2 from the germline V gene are KGHSH and LQKENI. The CDR3 has 15 residues. Trimming removed 4 bases from V and 5 bases from J; junction bases left unmatched: 4. CDR3 sequence reads: CASSQLAGGDNEQFF. CDR3 nucleotide sequence: TGTGCCAGCTCACAGCTAGCGGGGGGCGACAATGAGCAGTTCTTC. The full variable domain, completed using reference TRBV18 and TRBJ2-1, is NAGVMQNPRHLVRRRGQEARLRCSPMKGHSHVYWYRQLPEEGLKFMVYLQKENIIDESGMPKERFSAEFPKEGPSILRIQQVVRGDSAAYFCASSQLAGGDNEQFFGPGTRLTVL.

This clone occurred once. The chain uses TRBV7-2 and TRBJ2-7; 9 nucleotides match TRBD1. The CDR3 totals 15 residues. Per germline, CDR1 SGHTA and CDR2 FQGNSA. V was pared by 1 base and J by 3 bases, with 4 bases of the junction left unmatched. The CDR3 coding sequence is TGTGCCAGCAGCTTAGAATTGGGACAGGGCTACGAGCAGTACTTC. It is translated as CASSLELGQGYEQYF.

The chain is built from TRBV28 and TRBJ1-2, with 7 bases lining up with TRBD1. This CDR3 has 14 amino acids. J was trimmed by 5 bases and V by 8 bases; bases with no gene match: 11. Germline V gene data show CDR1 as MDHEN and CDR2 as SYDVKM. The CDR3 DNA is TGTGCCAGCGGGTGGAGGGGACAGCCTTATGGCTACACCTTC. Protein sequence: CASGWRGQPYGYTF.